This T cell receptor (beta chain) was obtained from a study of graft-versus-host responses after intestinal transplantation. About the study: Each patient got anti-thymocyte globulin induction, then tacrolimus and steroids for approximately three years.

Of note for this clone: Its antigen remains unknown.

Study-level findings and limits: The marrow of recipients harbored GvH clones, and ileum or blood showed some of them first. Subjects displaying graft-donor T cell macrochimerism possessed elevated graft-versus-host to host-versus-graft clonal ratios inside allografts.

The V gene's germline CDR1 is MNHNY and CDR2 SVGAGI (reference sequence). With 5 bases removed from V and 16 bases from J, the gap between germline ends came to 15 bases. The CDR3 has 11 residues. Clones were sequenced by immunoSEQ multiplex PCR, and TCRdb holds only the in-frame ones, with some missing. The data show 43,000 or so clones, about 95% seen once. Sequenced here: PBMCs, sampled about 350 days after intestinal transplant. The TCR originated in a human patient who received an intestinal transplant, so some T cells may come from the graft donor. The V call is TRBV6-6, the J call TRBJ1-5, with D uncertain. CDR3 in amino acids: CASSNGEGEHF. Here the CDR3 DNA reads TGTGCCAGCAGTAACGGGGAGGGTGAACATTTT.